This entry lists 18 T cell receptor beta chains sequenced from one sample in a study of preoperative IRX-2 immunotherapy in early breast cancer. Data came from immunoSEQ multiplex PCR; TCRdb stores just in-frame clones and leaves some out. The repertoire holds approximately 30,000 clones, with around 96% as singletons. The treatment: preoperative locoregional IRX-2 cytokine immunotherapy. Sampling was done from a patient treated with IRX-2 immunotherapy. These receptors all stem from a human donor with breast cancer.

The rearrangement links TRBV7-9 to TRBJ2-7; D unclear. The V and J ends lost 2 bases and 3 bases respectively, with 14 bases between them. This CDR3 is built from 15 residues. Germline V CDR1 and CDR2: SEHNR, FQNEAQ (reference sequence). This CDR3 reads CASSLRMGLHYEQYF. CDR3 DNA: TGTGCCAGCAGCTTAAGGATGGGTCTTCACTACGAGCAGTACTTC.

Written as DNA, the CDR3 is TGTGCCAGCAGCTTAGGGTATGGATTTTCTAGCACAGATACGCAGTATTTT. It encodes CASSLGYGFSSTDTQYF. This chain joins TRBV13 and TRBJ2-3, with no clear D. The germline CDR1 and CDR2 sequences are PRHDT and FYEKMQ (reference sequence). The CDR3 totals 17 residues. V lost 0 bases, J lost 0 bases, and 13 bases lay in between.

The gene calls are TRBV6-1 and TRBJ1-2; 7 positions match TRBD1. The CDR3 is 15 amino acids. V lost 1 base to trimming and J lost 4 bases; unmatched junction nucleotides: 6. Germline assignment: CDR1 MNHNS and CDR2 SASEGT. The CDR3 protein is CASSEVEGGAYGYTF. The CDR3 region has the DNA TGTGCCAGCAGTGAAGTAGAAGGGGGCGCCTATGGCTACACCTTC.

The V call is TRBV5-1, the J call TRBJ2-7; TRBD1 aligns across 9 bases. This CDR3 comprises 15 residues. V shed 5 bases, J shed 4 bases, and the junction held 10 bases outside the gene matches. Germline assignment: CDR1 SGHRS and CDR2 YFSETQ. The CDR3 DNA is TGCGCCAGCAGTACGGACAGGGGAGCAACTTACGAGCAGTACTTC. Translating it yields CASSTDRGATYEQYF.

J is TRBJ2-7 and V is TRBV7-6; 8 positions match TRBD1. Per the germline V gene, CDR1 is SGHVS and CDR2 is FNYEAQ. CDR3 length: 16 amino acids. V shed 4 bases and J 1 base; nucleotides not matched to a gene: 9. CDR3 amino acids: CASSSNPGQVSYEQYF. For the CDR3, the DNA is TGTGCCAGCAGCTCAAACCCGGGACAGGTATCCTACGAGCAGTACTTC.

The J gene is TRBJ2-3, the V gene TRBV21-1; the D segment call TRBD1 is taken from the table without a DNA check. TRBV21-1 is recorded as a pseudogene. This CDR3 is built from 18 residues. The CDR3 nucleotides are TGTGCCAGCAGCAAAGAGTGGAGGGACAGGGGGCGGACAGATACGCAGTATTTT. Translating it yields CASSKEWRDRGRTDTQYF.

The gene calls are TRBV7-8 and TRBJ2-7, with 8 bases lining up with TRBD1. V lost 5 bases to trimming and J lost 9 bases; unmatched junction nucleotides: 3. Germline CDR1 SGHVS, CDR2 FQNEAQ. There are 11 residues in the CDR3. The CDR3 here is CASSPGQGQYF. For the CDR3, the DNA is TGTGCCAGCAGCCCAGGACAGGGGCAGTACTTC.

The gene calls are TRBV5-1 and TRBJ1-5; D not resolved. The germline V gene encodes CDR1 SGHRS and CDR2 YFSETQ. V was clipped by 1 base and J by 7 bases, with 9 bases between them. CDR3 length equals 13 residues. For the CDR3, the DNA is TGCGCCAGCAGCTTGACGGGGAACCAGCCCCAGCATTTT. Amino acid sequence: CASSLTGNQPQHF.

V and J are TRBV7-3 and TRBJ2-7, with D possibly matching TRBD1 (6 bases). CDR1 SGHTA and CDR2 FQGTGA come from the germline V gene. V lost 2 bases, J lost 2 bases, and 13 bases lay in between. The CDR3 spans 15 residues. CDR3 sequence: CASSLAARGPYEQYF. CDR3 DNA sequence: TGTGCCAGCAGCTTAGCGGCCAGGGGACCCTACGAGCAGTACTTC.

This rearrangement joins TRBV4-3 to TRBJ2-1; D possibly matches TRBD1 or TRBD2 (5 bases each). The germline CDR1 and CDR2 sequences are LGHNA and YSLEER. The CDR3 is 15 residues long. With 4 bases removed from V and 7 bases from J, the gap between germline ends came to 17 bases. The DNA of the CDR3 is TGCGCCAGCAGCCCGAGGGGAACCACGGGTAATGAGCAGTTCTTC. Translating it yields CASSPRGTTGNEQFF.

The V and J genes are TRBV5-1 and TRBJ2-6; D remains unclear. Germline V gene data show CDR1 as SGHRS and CDR2 as YFSETQ. Trimming took 4 bases from V and 1 from J, leaving 9 bases between them. The CDR3 is made up of 15 amino acids. The CDR3 is CASSGDNSGANVLTF. The DNA of the CDR3 is TGCGCCAGCAGCGGGGATAATTCTGGGGCCAACGTCCTGACTTTC.

The CDR3 region is CASSVVGSGDNEQFF. The CDR3 DNA follows: TGTGCCAGCAGCGTAGTGGGTTCAGGCGACAATGAGCAGTTCTTC. The chain is built from TRBV9 and TRBJ2-1; D gene unclear. The V and J ends lost 0 bases and 5 bases respectively, with 12 bases between them. This CDR3 comprises 15 residues. CDR1 is SGDLS and CDR2 is YYNGEE in the germline V gene.

The chain employs TRBV7-9 and TRBJ1-2; D gene uncertain. The CDR3 loop spans 14 amino acids. The V and J ends lost 2 bases and 8 bases respectively, with 15 bases between them. Germline V gives CDR1 SEHNR, CDR2 FQNEAQ (reference sequence). The CDR3 sequence: CASSLKGLAYGYTF. CDR3 bases: TGTGCCAGCAGCTTAAAAGGGCTGGCGTACGGCTACACCTTC.

The chain carries TRBV27 and TRBJ2-1; the D is unclear. CDR1 is MNHEY, CDR2 SMNVEV, per germline (reference sequence). Trimming left V 4 bases short and J 3 bases short, with 7 bases between. The CDR3 runs to 13 residues. CDR3 region: CASSWASYNEQFF. The CDR3 DNA reads as TGTGCCAGCAGTTGGGCTAGCTACAATGAGCAGTTCTTC.

The rearrangement joins TRBV2 to TRBJ2-5; TRBD1 agrees at 8 bases. The CDR3 runs to 16 residues. Germline lookup yields CDR1 SNHLY and CDR2 FYNNEI. The V segment lost 5 bases and the J segment 5 bases; nucleotides outside the gene matches: 13. The CDR3 region has the DNA TGTGCCAGCAGTAACCCCGGGACAGGAGAATTTGAGACCCAGTACTTC. Amino acids: CASSNPGTGEFETQYF.

The rearrangement links TRBV11-2 to TRBJ2-7, with 7 bases identical to TRBD2. This CDR3 has 16 amino acids. Germline V CDR1 and CDR2: SGHAT, FQNNGV. V lost 5 bases to trimming and J lost 1 base; unmatched junction nucleotides: 11. The CDR3: CASSPGLAVVSYEQYF. Here the CDR3 DNA reads TGTGCCAGCAGCCCAGGCCTAGCGGTCGTGTCCTACGAGCAGTACTTC.

The chain is built from TRBV6-6 and TRBJ2-1; TRBD1 matches 7 bases. Germline CDR1 and CDR2: MNHNY and SVGAGI (reference sequence). The CDR3 covers 14 residues. Trimming at V came to 10 bases and at J to 5 bases, leaving 11 bases not matched to a gene. CDR3 nucleotide sequence: TGTGCCACCGCCAGGGGGAGAGGAAACAATGAGCAGTTCTTC. Its protein is CATARGRGNNEQFF.

In this sample, this clone turned up once. V usage is TRBV30 and J usage is TRBJ1-1, with a tentative D call TRBD1 (5 bases). Germline lookup yields CDR1 GTSNPN and CDR2 SVGIG (reference sequence). Trimming pared 0 bases from V and 3 bases from J, leaving 11 bases between. The CDR3 consists of 14 residues. CDR3 bases: TGTGCCTGGAGTGTCCCCAGGGCCCACACTGAAGCTTTCTTT. As protein: CAWSVPRAHTEAFF.